A selection of T cell receptor beta chains follows, all from one sample in a study of T-cell memory formation after mild COVID-19. TCRdb re-called the 5' RACE reads with MiXCR, one entry per CDR3 protein. The sample records hundreds of thousands of distinct CDR3 sequences, about 15% being singletons. The specimen was PBMCs or a T cell subset sorted from them (not recorded which). The receptors derive from a man younger than 35 who had mild COVID-19 (a few samples of this study predate the infection). Cell type and time point are not known. Both conserved end residues are trimmed from each CDR3. The D gene is left open where the match is weak. Some rows have no size entry. The others give once, few or many, or a class for an expanded clone.

J,V,D,size,CDR3
TRBJ1-6,TRBV12-3/TRBV12-4,-,-,ASSFRTASGPLH
TRBJ2-5,TRBV4-2,TRBD2,few,ASSSGLQETQY
TRBJ1-3,TRBV5-1,TRBD1,-,ASSPEGTGRATIY
TRBJ2-1,TRBV6-7,TRBD2,-,ASSQIPFAGGRNEQF
TRBJ2-5,TRBV10-3,TRBD2,few,AIRAGLAEQETQY
TRBJ1-4,TRBV4-3,TRBD1,-,ASSQDSQGNEKLF
TRBJ2-2,TRBV15,TRBD2,-,ATSRGGLAWDSGELF
TRBJ1-2,TRBV6-5,-,once,ASSYSVGGAELYGYT
TRBJ1-2,TRBV4-1,-,-,ASSQIREGYT
TRBJ2-1,TRBV7-6,-,-,ASSPLANRRNGEQF
TRBJ2-1,TRBV12-3/TRBV12-4,-,-,ASSFMAGAGYNEQF
TRBJ1-4,TRBV29-1,-,-,SARLGGYEKLF
TRBJ2-5,TRBV4-1,TRBD1,many,ASSLTGEQTQY
TRBJ2-1,TRBV9,-,many,ASSAPGAPGQF
TRBJ1-1,TRBV4-3,-,few,ASSQDSSGLEAF
TRBJ1-4,TRBV28,-,many,ASRTTGATNEKLF
TRBJ1-1,TRBV6-5,-,few,ASRAGGGSTEAF
TRBJ2-5,TRBV30,-,few,AWTPRETQY
TRBJ1-1,TRBV6-6,-,few,ASSLQGGGTEAF
TRBJ2-5,TRBV5-4,-,few,ASSLRPYQETQY
TRBJ2-1,TRBV6-5,-,few,ASSSWGSGYNEQF
TRBJ1-1,TRBV20-1,TRBD1,-,SARNTGTVNTEAF
TRBJ2-3,TRBV4-3,-,few,ASSQGVKEWY
TRBJ1-2,TRBV28,-,-,ASSLRLYGYT
TRBJ1-1,TRBV12-3/TRBV12-4,-,-,ATRGGEAF
TRBJ1-1,TRBV5-1,-,-,ASAGDTEAF
TRBJ2-1,TRBV12-3/TRBV12-4,TRBD1,few,ASSGGGQGAGNEQF
TRBJ2-1,TRBV6-4,TRBD2,few,ASSDSAGGGGYNEQF
TRBJ1-1,TRBV20-1,TRBD1,few,SARDPGQGATEAF
TRBJ1-2,TRBV19,-,few,ASSIPEGRLQLGYT
TRBJ2-5,TRBV12-3/TRBV12-4,-,few,ASNRARGETQY
TRBJ2-3,TRBV3-1,-,few,ASSQGRLKAQY
TRBJ2-6,TRBV4-3,-,-,ASSQPGAAGANVLT
TRBJ1-5,TRBV6-6,-,-,ASSPGVQPQH
TRBJ2-1,TRBV5-6,-,many,ASSLGTTYNEQF
TRBJ1-3,TRBV7-8,-,-,ASGRRTGENTIY
TRBJ2-3,TRBV5-4,TRBD1,-,ASSRDRVGDTQY
TRBJ1-5,TRBV7-9,-,few,ASSRWRGQGGGNQPQH
TRBJ2-3,TRBV7-6,TRBD2,few,ASSLGPSGGAVDTQY
TRBJ2-3,TRBV2,-,few,ASSEGPLADTQY
TRBJ2-2,TRBV12-3/TRBV12-4,-,many,ASGPFSGELF
TRBJ1-4,TRBV29-1,TRBD1,few,SAARGDGEKLF
TRBJ2-2,TRBV29-1,-,few,SVEGIDTGELF
TRBJ1-2,TRBV4-1,-,few,ASSQSQGQYIGYT
TRBJ2-4,TRBV11-2,-,-,ASSLGGAQNIQY
TRBJ1-1,TRBV5-1,-,-,ASSFTLINTEAF
TRBJ1-1,TRBV29-1,-,few,SVATRGGTEAF
TRBJ2-2,TRBV4-3,-,-,ASSKPPGKRTGELF
TRBJ2-5,TRBV12-3/TRBV12-4,-,many,ASSNRVPEGETQY
TRBJ1-2,TRBV7-9,-,-,ASSSTNYGYT
TRBJ2-5,TRBV6-5,TRBD2,-,ASSHGGGETQY